This T cell receptor (beta chain) came from a study of kidney transplant recipient with SARS-CoV-2 infection. The sample holds many counts of this clonotype. With 7 bases removed from V and 6 bases from J, the gap between germline ends came to 10 bases. This CDR3 is 12 amino acids long. Germline values: CDR1 MDHEN, CDR2 SYDVKM. Each CDR3 protein is one row after TCRdb ran MiXCR on the reads. The repertoire includes under 250,000 distinct CDR3 sequences, around 26% of them detected once, and roughly 7.3% sits in the top ten. This clonotype was sampled from a young adult male patient who had COVID-19 and was a kidney transplant recipient. The graft donor may be the source of some T cells. This chain links TRBV28 with TRBJ1-5; D not resolved. Sequences were derived from a blood sample, sampled at baseline and between days 110 and 120 from a kidney transplant recipient. CDR3 sequence: CASIEPGQPQHF. CDR3 DNA sequence: TGTGCCAGCATTGAACCTGGTCAGCCCCAGCATTTT. Supplemented by reference TRBV28 and TRBJ1-5, the full variable domain reads DVKVTQSSRYLVKRTGEKVFLECVQDMDHENMFWYRQDPGLGLRLIYFSYDVKMKEKGDIPEGYSVSREKKERFSLILESASTNQTSMYLCASIEPGQPQHFGDGTRLSIL.